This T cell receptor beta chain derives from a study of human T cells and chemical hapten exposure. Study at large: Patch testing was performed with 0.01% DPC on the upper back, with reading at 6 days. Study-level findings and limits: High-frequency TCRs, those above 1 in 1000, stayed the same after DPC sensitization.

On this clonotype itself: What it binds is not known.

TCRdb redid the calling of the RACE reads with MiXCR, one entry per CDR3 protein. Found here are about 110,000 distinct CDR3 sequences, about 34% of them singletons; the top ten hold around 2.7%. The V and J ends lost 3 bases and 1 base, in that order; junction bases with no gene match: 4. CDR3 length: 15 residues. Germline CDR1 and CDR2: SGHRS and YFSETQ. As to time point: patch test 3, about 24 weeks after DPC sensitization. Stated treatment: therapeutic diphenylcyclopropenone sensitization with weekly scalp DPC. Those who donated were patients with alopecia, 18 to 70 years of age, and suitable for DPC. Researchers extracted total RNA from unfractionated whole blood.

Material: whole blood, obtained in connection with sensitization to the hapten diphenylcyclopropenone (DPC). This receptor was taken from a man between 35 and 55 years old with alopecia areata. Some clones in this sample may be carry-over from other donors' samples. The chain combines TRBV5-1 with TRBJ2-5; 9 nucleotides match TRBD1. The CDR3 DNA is TGCGCCAGCAGCTGGGGACAGGGAGCCCAAGAGACCCAGTACTTC. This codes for CASSWGQGAQETQYF. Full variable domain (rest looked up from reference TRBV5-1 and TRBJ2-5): KAGVTQTPRYLIKTRGQQVTLSCSPISGHRSVSWYQQTPGQGLQFLFEYFSETQRNKGNFPGRFSGRQFSNSRSEMNVSTLELGDSALYLCASSWGQGAQETQYFGPGTRLLVL.